A selection of T cell receptor beta chains follows, all from one sample in a study of Ad26.COV2.S vaccination and SARS-CoV-2 variants. Profiled with immunoSEQ multiplex PCR; TCRdb holds only in-frame clones, not every one. The sample shows hundreds of thousands of clones, around 89% of them seen only once. Sequenced material: peripheral blood, taken in a trial of Ad26.COV2.S vaccine versus placebo. All receptors come from a person between 18 and 65 years old who received the Ad26.COV2.S COVID-19 vaccine or a placebo. The CDR3 runs from the conserved cysteine through the conserved F or W. D genes are given only for firm matches. Clone size is not always given. Where it is, it says once, few, many or a class for expanded clones.

d_call clone_size j_call v_call cdr3_aa cdr3_nt
. . TRBJ2-1 TRBV4-3 CASSQDIPSQQFF TGCGCCAGCAGCCAAGATATACCTAGCCAGCAGTTCTTC
. . TRBJ1-1 TRBV11-3 CASSLGTNTEAFF TGTGCCAGCAGCTTAGGTACGAACACTGAAGCTTTCTTT
. . TRBJ1-4 TRBV9 CASSVDARVSRRLFF TGTGCCAGCAGCGTAGACGCCAGGGTCTCCCGGAGACTGTTTTTT
TRBD2 . TRBJ2-5 TRBV28 CASSLSFRRSGLGIQETQYF TGTGCCAGCAGTTTAAGTTTTAGGCGTTCGGGACTAGGCATACAAGAGACCCAGTACTTC
TRBD1 . TRBJ1-5 TRBV7-9 CASSLARGQGVGQPQHF TGTGCCAGCAGCTTAGCGCGGGGACAGGGGGTAGGTCAGCCCCAGCATTTT
. . TRBJ2-7 TRBV5-1 CASSPGLNSYEQYF TGCGCCAGCAGCCCTGGACTGAATTCCTACGAGCAGTACTTC
TRBD2 once TRBJ2-1 TRBV19 CASSAYGGSSRNEQFF TGTGCCAGTAGTGCCTATGGCGGGAGTTCACGCAATGAGCAGTTCTTC
TRBD1 . TRBJ2-7 TRBV5-8 CASSLYFDRVGEQYF TGTGCCAGCAGCTTGTATTTTGACAGGGTAGGCGAGCAGTACTTC
. . TRBJ2-2 TRBV5-5 CASSPRSGATGELFF TGTGCCAGCAGCCCGCGGTCAGGCGCCACCGGGGAGCTGTTTTTT
. . TRBJ2-5 TRBV19 CASSKDSFWETQYF TGTGCCAGTAGTAAGGACAGCTTTTGGGAGACCCAGTACTTC
TRBD1 few TRBJ1-4 TRBV5-3 CARSLDYGTGKEKLFF TGTGCCAGAAGCTTGGATTACGGGACAGGGAAAGAAAAACTGTTTTTT